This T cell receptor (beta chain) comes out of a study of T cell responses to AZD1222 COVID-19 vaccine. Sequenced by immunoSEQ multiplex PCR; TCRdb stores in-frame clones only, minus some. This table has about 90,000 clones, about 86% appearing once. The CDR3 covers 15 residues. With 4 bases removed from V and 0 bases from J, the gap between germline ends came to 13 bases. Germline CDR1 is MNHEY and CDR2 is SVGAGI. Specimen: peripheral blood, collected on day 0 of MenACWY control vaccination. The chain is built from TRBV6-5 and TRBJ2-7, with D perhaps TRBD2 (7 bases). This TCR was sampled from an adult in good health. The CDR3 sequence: CASSFGGRSSYEQYF. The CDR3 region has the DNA TGTGCCAGCAGTTTCGGGGGGCGTAGCTCCTACGAGCAGTACTTC.